The 3 T cell receptor beta chains reported below all come from one sample, sequenced in a study of PD-1 blockade in classical Hodgkin lymphoma. Clones were read by immunoSEQ multiplex PCR, and TCRdb kept only the in-frame ones, dropping some. Of about 47,000 clones in the sample, approximately 80% were seen once. As to time point: cycle 4 day 1 (C4D1), after 6 weeks of nivolumab. Each of the patients experienced relapse following autologous stem cell transplantation, and their brentuximab vedotin exposure differed. This sample comprised peripheral blood mononuclear cells (PBMCs), obtained before the fourth cycle of nivolumab. The receptors were gathered from a human donor with classical Hodgkin lymphoma.

The chain carries TRBV30 and TRBJ1-2, with no clear D. V shed 0 bases and J shed 3 bases, with 8 bases lying between them. Looked up from germline, CDR1 is GTSNPN and CDR2 is SVGIG (reference sequence). This CDR3 comprises 13 residues. The CDR3 reads CAWSVSKDYGYTF. In DNA, the CDR3 is TGTGCCTGGAGTGTGTCGAAGGACTATGGCTACACCTTC.

The rearrangement joins TRBV28 to TRBJ2-7, with TRBD2 matching 12 bases. The germline V gene has CDR1 MDHEN and CDR2 SYDVKM. The CDR3 totals 15 residues. Trimming removed 5 bases from V and 1 base from J; junction bases left unmatched: 3. This CDR3 is CASSTGLAGSYEQYF. The CDR3 nucleotides read TGTGCCAGCAGTACGGGACTAGCGGGTTCCTACGAGCAGTACTTC.

This rearrangement joins TRBV10-2 to TRBJ2-6, with TRBD1 as a possible D gene (6 bases). Between the trimmed V and J ends, which lost 5 bases and 2 bases, there was a span of 10 bases. Germline CDR1 WSHSY, CDR2 SAAADI. CDR3 length: 15 residues. The DNA of the CDR3 is TGCGCCAGCAGTAGTGAGGGGGCTGGGGCCAACGTCCTGACTTTC. This encodes CASSSEGAGANVLTF.